The present TCR beta chain was sequenced within a study of T cell clones after liver transplantation. Per germline, CDR1 SGHDN and CDR2 FVKESK. The CDR3 spans 16 residues. V lost 0 bases and J 2 bases, leaving 13 bases between the germline ends. CD3+CD4+ and CD3+CD8+ cells were FACS-sorted from thawed unstimulated PBMCs. The assay was immunoSEQ multiplex PCR, and TCRdb's table has in-frame clones only and misses some. The repertoire holds about 20,000 clones, with approximately 80% as singletons. Specimen: CD8+ T cells from blood, collected roughly 55 months after liver transplant. This TCR was recovered from a human patient who received a liver transplant. The T cells may partly be graft donor cells. J is TRBJ1-2 and V is TRBV14; D ambiguous. The DNA for the CDR3 is TGTGCCAGCAGCCAAGAAAGTAGGCCCAGGAACTATGGCTACACCTTC. Translation: CASSQESRPRNYGYTF.